Detailed here is one T cell receptor beta chain. Participants were aged about 18 to 100 years from roughly 26 US areas. Cohort 3 donors were reported recovered after two negative PCRs, clearance, or symptom resolution. Authors' processing steps: Amplification with reference gene primers provided the estimates of nucleated cell counts. TCRdb's table, derived via immunoSEQ multiplex PCR, lists solely in-frame clones and lacks some. That table furnishes V, J and clone size, whereas the DNA furnished D and trimming. The top ten clones hold around 1.2% of a sample with more than 300,000 clones, more than 75% of them seen once. The entry originates in a study of blood T cell repertoires in COVID-19. About the study: T cells, B-cell-depleted T cells, or PBMCs supplied cDNA or gDNA.

Germline V CDR1 and CDR2: SGHTA, FQGNSA. The V gene lost 4 bases and the J gene lost 5 bases, with 9 bases spanning the gap. This CDR3 is 14 amino acids long. What was sequenced was PBMCs or T cells enriched from blood (not recorded which). This receptor was obtained from a woman aged 18-35 years who had recovered from COVID-19. The gene calls are TRBV7-2 and TRBJ1-6, with a weak D call TRBD1 (5 bases). The CDR3 bases are TGTGCCAGCAGCTCAGGGAATAATAATTCACCCCTCCACTTT. Its protein product is CASSSGNNNSPLHF.